Listed here is a single T cell receptor beta chain. These data originate in a study of T cell responses to AZD1222 COVID-19 vaccine. Per the germline V gene, CDR1 is LGHDT and CDR2 is YNNKEL (reference sequence). The V end lost 6 bases, the J end lost 10 bases, and 16 bases lay between the germline ends. There are 13 residues in the CDR3. Some clones are missing from TCRdb's copy, which holds only in-frame ones; the method was immunoSEQ multiplex PCR. The data hold about 140,000 clones, with 80% to 90% observed a single time. The gene calls are TRBV3-1 (or the pseudogene TRBV3-2) and TRBJ2-1, with D perhaps TRBD1 or TRBD2 (7 bases each). This sequence originates from an adult in good health. Sample: peripheral blood, taken on day 0 of AZD1222 vaccination. The CDR3 nucleotides are TGTGCCAGCAGTCAGGGGGGGGGCGTGGAGCAGTTCTTC. Its protein product is CASSQGGGVEQFF.